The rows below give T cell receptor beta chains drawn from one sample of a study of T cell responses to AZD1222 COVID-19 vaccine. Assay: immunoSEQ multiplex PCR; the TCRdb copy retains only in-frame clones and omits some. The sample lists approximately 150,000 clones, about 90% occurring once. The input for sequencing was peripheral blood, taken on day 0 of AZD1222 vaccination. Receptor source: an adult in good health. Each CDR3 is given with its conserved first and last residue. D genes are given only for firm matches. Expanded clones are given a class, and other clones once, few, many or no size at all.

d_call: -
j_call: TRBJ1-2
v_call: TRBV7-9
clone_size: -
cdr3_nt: TGTGCCAGCAGCTTAATGGGGGCAGTCTATGGCTACACCTTC
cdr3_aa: CASSLMGAVYGYTF

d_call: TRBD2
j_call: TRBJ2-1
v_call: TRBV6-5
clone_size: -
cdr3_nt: TGTGCCACCCAACCACCAACTAGCGCAAATGAGCAGTTCTTC
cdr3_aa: CATQPPTSANEQFF

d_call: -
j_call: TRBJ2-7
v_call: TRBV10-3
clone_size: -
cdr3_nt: TGTGCCATCAGTGAGCTTGGGGGGAACTACGAGCAGTACTTC
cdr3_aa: CAISELGGNYEQYF

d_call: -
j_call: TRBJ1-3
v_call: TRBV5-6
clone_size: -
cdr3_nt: TGTGCCAGCAGCTTTGGGTTTAGTTCTGGAAACACCATATATTTT
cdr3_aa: CASSFGFSSGNTIYF

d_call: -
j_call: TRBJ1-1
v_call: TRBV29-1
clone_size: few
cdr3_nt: TGCAGCGTGGTCCCGCAGGGGCAGGGTGGCGACACTGAAGCTTTCTTT
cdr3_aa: CSVVPQGQGGDTEAFF

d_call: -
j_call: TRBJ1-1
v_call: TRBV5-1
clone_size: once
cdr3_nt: TGCGCCAGCAGCTTGGGAGGGACTACGGACACTGAAGCTTTCTTT
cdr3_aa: CASSLGGTTDTEAFF

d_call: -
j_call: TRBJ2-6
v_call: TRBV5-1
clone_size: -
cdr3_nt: TGCGCCAGCAGCTTGGGGCCAGTCTACTCTGGGGCCAACGTCCTGACTTTC
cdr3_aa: CASSLGPVYSGANVLTF

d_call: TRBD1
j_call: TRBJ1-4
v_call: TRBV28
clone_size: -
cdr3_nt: TGTGCCAGCACCCTACAGGGGAAGAGCGAAAAACTGTTTTTT
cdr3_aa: CASTLQGKSEKLFF

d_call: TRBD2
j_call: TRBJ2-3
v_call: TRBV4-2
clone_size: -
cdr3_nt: TGTGCCAGCAGCCAGGAAGCGGGAGGGGGGACAGATACGCAGTATTTT
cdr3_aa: CASSQEAGGGTDTQYF

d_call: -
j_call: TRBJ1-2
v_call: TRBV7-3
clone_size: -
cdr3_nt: TGTGCCAGCAGCTGTGATCAGGGCCTGATCTCTAACTATGGCTACACCTTC
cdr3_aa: CASSCDQGLISNYGYTF

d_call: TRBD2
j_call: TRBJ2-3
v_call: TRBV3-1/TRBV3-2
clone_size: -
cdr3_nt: TGTGCCAGCAGCCAAGCGGGGACCGGGACTAGCGGGCCGCAGTATTTT
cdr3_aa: CASSQAGTGTSGPQYF

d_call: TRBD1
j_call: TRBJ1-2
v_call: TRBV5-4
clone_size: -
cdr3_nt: TGTGCCAGCAGCTTGTGGCAGGGGGCGGCTGGCTACACCTTC
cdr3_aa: CASSLWQGAAGYTF

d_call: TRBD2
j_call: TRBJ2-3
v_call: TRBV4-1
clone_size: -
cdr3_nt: TGCGCCAGCAGCCTTACCGGGCTAGCGGGAGGCCAAGATACGCAGTATTTT
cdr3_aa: CASSLTGLAGGQDTQYF

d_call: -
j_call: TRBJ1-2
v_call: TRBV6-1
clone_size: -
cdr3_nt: TGTGCCAGCAGTGGGGTTTGGACAGCCCCCGGCGGTGGCTACACCTTC
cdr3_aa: CASSGVWTAPGGGYTF

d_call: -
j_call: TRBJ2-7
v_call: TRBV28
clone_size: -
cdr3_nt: TGTGCCAGCAGTTTATTAGGCTACGAGCAGTACTTC
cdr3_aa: CASSLLGYEQYF

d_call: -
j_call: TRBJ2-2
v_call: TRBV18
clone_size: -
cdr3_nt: TGTGCCAGCTCACCACTCCACGGGAACACCGGGGAGCTGTTTTTT
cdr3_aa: CASSPLHGNTGELFF

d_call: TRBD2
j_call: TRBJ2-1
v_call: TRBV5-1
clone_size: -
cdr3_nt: TGCGCCAGCAGCTTGACTAGCGGGATTACCTCCTACAATGAGCAGTTCTTC
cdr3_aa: CASSLTSGITSYNEQFF

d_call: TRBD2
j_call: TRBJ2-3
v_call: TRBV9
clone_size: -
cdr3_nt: TGTGCCAGCGGGGATAGCGGGAGCACAGATACGCAGTATTTT
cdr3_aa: CASGDSGSTDTQYF

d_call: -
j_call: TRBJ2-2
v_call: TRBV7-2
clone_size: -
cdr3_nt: TGTGCCAGCAGCTTAGCGGGACCAACCGGGGAGCTGTTTTTT
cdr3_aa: CASSLAGPTGELFF

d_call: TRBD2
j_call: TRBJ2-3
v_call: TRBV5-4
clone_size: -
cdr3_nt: TGTGCCAGCAGCTTAAGGGTTGGCGGGAGGGCCTGGGGAACAGATACGCAGTATTTT
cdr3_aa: CASSLRVGGRAWGTDTQYF

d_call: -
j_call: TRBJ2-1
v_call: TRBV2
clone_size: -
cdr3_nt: TGTGCCAGCAGTGAAGGGACTGGATACAATGAGCAGTTCTTC
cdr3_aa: CASSEGTGYNEQFF

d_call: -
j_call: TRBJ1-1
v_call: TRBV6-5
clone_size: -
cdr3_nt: TGTGCCACCATCCGTAGAGGTTGGGACACTGAAGCTTTCTTT
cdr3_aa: CATIRRGWDTEAFF

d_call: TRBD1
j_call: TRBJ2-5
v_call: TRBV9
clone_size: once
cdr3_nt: TGTGCCAGCAGCGTAGGGACAGGGAAAGAGACCCAGTACTTC
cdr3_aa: CASSVGTGKETQYF

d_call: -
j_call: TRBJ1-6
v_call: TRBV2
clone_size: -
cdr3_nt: TGTGCCAGCAGTGAGGAAGTCTCCTATAATTCACCCCTCCACTTT
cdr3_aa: CASSEEVSYNSPLHF

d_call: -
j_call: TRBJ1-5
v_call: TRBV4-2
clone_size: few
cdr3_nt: TGTGCCAGCAGCCCGGGGCAGGATAGCAATCAGCCCCAGCATTTT
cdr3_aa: CASSPGQDSNQPQHF

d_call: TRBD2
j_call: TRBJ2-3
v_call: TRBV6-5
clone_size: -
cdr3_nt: TGTGCCAGCAGTTTGACTAGCGGGATCCCAGATACGCAGTATTTT
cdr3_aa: CASSLTSGIPDTQYF

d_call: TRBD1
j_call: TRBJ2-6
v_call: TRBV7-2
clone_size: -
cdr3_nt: TGTGCCAGCAGCTCTAGGGGGCGAGAATCTGGGGCCAACGTCCTGACTTTC
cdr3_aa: CASSSRGRESGANVLTF

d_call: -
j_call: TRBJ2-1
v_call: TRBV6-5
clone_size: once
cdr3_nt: TGTGCCAGCGGAAGGGTCCTGCGCAATGAGCAGTTCTTC
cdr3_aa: CASGRVLRNEQFF